This entry lists 2 T cell receptor beta chains sequenced from one sample in a study of blood T cell repertoires in COVID-19. Method: immunoSEQ multiplex PCR; TCRdb's copy keeps in-frame clones and lacks some. This table holds about 150,000 clones, around four fifths found once. The source material was peripheral blood. These receptor sequences come from a man in his 70s with acute or convalescent COVID-19.

V usage is TRBV7-2 and J usage is TRBJ2-1; TRBD2 might be the D (6 bases). The CDR3 contains 13 residues. Trimming took 3 bases from V and 10 from J, leaving 13 bases between them. Germline CDR1 SGHTA, CDR2 FQGNSA. CDR3 residues: CASSFGETREQFF. The CDR3 DNA follows: TGTGCCAGCAGCTTCGGGGAGACTAGGGAGCAGTTCTTC.

The chain uses TRBV10-3 and TRBJ2-5; TRBD2 aligns across 11 bases. Germline V CDR1 and CDR2: ENHRY, SYGVKD. CDR3 length: 15 residues. J gave up 4 bases and V 4 bases, and 5 bases lay outside the gene matches. CDR3 sequence reads: CAISVSLAGGETQYF. The CDR3 DNA reads as TGTGCCATCAGTGTTTCGCTAGCGGGAGGAGAGACCCAGTACTTC.